This entry is about one T cell receptor (beta chain). This sample is part of a study of glioma-infiltrating T cells after dendritic cell vaccination. Overall study context: Samples are from glioblastoma patients in Phase I and II dendritic cell vaccine trials.

J gave up 2 bases and V 3 bases, and 4 bases lay outside the gene matches. This CDR3 is built from 16 residues. Germline V gives CDR1 LNHDA, CDR2 SQIVND (reference sequence). The data were produced by immunoSEQ multiplex PCR, yet TCRdb's version contains in-frame clones alone and is incomplete. The profile covers about 30,000 clones, with 90% appearing a single time and roughly 2% taken by the ten largest. None of the glioblastoma patients had an isocitrate dehydrogenase mutation. This chain joins TRBV19 and TRBJ2-6; 7 positions match TRBD1. This sequence originates from a human donor with glioblastoma. The specimen comprised blood, sampled before dendritic cell vaccination. The CDR3 loop reads CASSILTGAGANVLTF. DNA for the CDR3: TGTGCCAGTAGTATTTTAACAGGGGCTGGGGCCAACGTCCTGACTTTC.